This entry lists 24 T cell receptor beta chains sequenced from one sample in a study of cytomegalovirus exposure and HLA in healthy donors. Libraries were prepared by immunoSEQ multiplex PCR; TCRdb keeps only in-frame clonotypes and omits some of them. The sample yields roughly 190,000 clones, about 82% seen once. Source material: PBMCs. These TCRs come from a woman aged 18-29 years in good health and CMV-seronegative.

CDR3 coding DNA: TGTGCCTGGAGCACAGGGACTAGCGCTTACAATGAGCAGTTCTTC. It translates to CAWSTGTSAYNEQFF. The gene calls are TRBV30 and TRBJ2-1, with 10 nucleotides matching TRBD2. The germline gives CDR1 GTSNPN, CDR2 SVGIG (reference sequence). The V and J ends lost 3 bases and 4 bases, in that order; junction bases with no gene match: 6. The CDR3 covers 15 residues.

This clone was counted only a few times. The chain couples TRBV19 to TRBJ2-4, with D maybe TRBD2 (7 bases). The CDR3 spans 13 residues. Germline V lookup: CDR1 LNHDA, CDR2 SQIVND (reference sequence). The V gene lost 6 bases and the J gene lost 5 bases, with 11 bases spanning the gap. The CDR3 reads CASSYGGQNIQYF. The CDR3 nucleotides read TGTGCCAGTAGCTACGGGGGGCAAAACATTCAGTACTTC. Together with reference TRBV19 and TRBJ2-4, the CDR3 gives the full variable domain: DGGITQSPKYLFRKEGQNVTLSCEQNLNHDAMYWYRQDPGQGLRLIYYSQIVNDFQKGDIAEGYSVSREKKESFPLTVTSAQKNPTAFYLCASSYGGQNIQYFGAGTRLSVL.

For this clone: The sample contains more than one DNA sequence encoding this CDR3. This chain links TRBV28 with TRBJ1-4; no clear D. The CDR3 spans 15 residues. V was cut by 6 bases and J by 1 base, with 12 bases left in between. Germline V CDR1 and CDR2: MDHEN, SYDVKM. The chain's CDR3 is CASSTPEGTNEKLFF. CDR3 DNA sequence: TGTGCCAGCAGCACCCCCGAGGGAACTAATGAAAAACTGTTTTTT. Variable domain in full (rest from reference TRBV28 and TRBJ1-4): DVKVTQSSRYLVKRTGEKVFLECVQDMDHENMFWYRQDPGLGLRLIYFSYDVKMKEKGDIPEGYSVSREKKERFSLILESASTNQTSMYLCASSTPEGTNEKLFFGSGTQLSVL.

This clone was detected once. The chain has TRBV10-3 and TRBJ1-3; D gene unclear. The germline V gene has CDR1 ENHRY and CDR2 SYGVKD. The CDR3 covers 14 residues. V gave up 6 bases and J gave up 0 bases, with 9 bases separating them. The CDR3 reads CAISQQSSGNTIYF. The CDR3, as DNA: TGTGCCATCAGCCAACAGTCCTCTGGAAACACCATATATTTT.

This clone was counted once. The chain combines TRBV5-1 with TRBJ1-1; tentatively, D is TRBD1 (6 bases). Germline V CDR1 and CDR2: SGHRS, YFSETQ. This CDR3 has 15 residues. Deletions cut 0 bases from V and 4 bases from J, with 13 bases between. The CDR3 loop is CASSLGGGLGTEAFF. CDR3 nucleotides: TGCGCCAGCAGCTTGGGAGGGGGTTTAGGCACTGAAGCTTTCTTT.

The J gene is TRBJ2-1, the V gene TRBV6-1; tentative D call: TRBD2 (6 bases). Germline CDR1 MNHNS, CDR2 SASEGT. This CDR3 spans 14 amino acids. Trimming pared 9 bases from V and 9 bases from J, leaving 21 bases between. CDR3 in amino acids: CASISIGGSPEQFF. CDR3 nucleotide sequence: TGTGCCAGTATATCAATAGGAGGGAGTCCTGAGCAGTTCTTC.

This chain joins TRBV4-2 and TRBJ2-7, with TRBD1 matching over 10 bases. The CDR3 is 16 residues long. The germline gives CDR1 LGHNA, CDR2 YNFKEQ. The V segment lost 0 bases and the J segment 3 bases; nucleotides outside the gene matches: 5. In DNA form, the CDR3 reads TGTGCCAGCAGCCAAGAATCGGGACAGGGGTTCTACGAGCAGTACTTC. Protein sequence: CASSQESGQGFYEQYF.

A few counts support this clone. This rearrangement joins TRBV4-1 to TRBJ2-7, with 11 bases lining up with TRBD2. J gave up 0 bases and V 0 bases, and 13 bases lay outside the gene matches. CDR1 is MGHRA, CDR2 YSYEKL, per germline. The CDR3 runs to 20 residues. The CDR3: CASSQDPGLAGGSSSYEQYF. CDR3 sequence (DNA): TGCGCCAGCAGCCAAGATCCAGGCCTAGCGGGGGGCTCCAGCTCCTACGAGCAGTACTTC.

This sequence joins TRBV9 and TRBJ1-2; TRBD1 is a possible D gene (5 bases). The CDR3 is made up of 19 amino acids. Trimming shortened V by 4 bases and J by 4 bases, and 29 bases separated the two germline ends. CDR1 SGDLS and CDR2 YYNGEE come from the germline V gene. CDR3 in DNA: TGTGCCAGCAGCCCCTGGATGCAGGGAACGGCCCTTAGGGGCTATGGCTACACCTTC. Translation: CASSPWMQGTALRGYGYTF.

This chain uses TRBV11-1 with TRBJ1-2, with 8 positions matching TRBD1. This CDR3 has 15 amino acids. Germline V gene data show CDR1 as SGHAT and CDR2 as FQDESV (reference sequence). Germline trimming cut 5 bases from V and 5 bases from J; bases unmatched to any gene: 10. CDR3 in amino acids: CASSPRDRRTYGYTF. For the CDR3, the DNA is TGTGCCAGCAGCCCCCGGGACAGGCGGACTTATGGCTACACCTTC.

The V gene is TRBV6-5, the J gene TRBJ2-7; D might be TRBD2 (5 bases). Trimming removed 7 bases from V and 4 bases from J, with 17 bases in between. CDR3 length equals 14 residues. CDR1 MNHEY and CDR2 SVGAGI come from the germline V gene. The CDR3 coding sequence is TGTGCCAGCACTCCGCCCGGCGGGCCTTACGAGCAGTACTTC. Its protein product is CASTPPGGPYEQYF.

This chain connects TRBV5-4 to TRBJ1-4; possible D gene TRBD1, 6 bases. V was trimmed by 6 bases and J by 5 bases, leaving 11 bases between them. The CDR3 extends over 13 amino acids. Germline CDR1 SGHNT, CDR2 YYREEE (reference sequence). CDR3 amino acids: CASTPGGNEKLFF. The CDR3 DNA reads TGTGCCAGCACCCCGGGGGGCAATGAAAAACTGTTTTTT.

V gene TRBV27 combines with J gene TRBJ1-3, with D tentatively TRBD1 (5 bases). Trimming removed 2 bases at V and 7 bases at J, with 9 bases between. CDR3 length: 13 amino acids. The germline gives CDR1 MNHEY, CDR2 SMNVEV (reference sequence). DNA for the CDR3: TGTGCCAGCAGTTTAGGGGGGAGTAACACCATATATTTT. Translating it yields CASSLGGSNTIYF.

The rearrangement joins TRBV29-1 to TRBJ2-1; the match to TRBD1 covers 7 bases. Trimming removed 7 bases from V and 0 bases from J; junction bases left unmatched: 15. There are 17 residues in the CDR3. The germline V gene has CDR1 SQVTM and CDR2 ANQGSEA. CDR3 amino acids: CSGAGGPAQGSYNEQFF. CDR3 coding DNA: TGCAGCGGCGCAGGGGGTCCCGCCCAGGGCTCCTACAATGAGCAGTTCTTC.

The CDR3 DNA sequence: TGTGCCAGCAGCTTTACTTCCCGCACCGGGGAGCTGTTTTTT. Amino acids: CASSFTSRTGELFF. The chain employs TRBV7-9 and TRBJ2-2; D gene unclear. Germline CDR1 reads SEHNR; CDR2 reads FQNEAQ (reference sequence). V lost 3 bases to trimming and J lost 4 bases, with 9 bases between them. CDR3 size: 14 residues.

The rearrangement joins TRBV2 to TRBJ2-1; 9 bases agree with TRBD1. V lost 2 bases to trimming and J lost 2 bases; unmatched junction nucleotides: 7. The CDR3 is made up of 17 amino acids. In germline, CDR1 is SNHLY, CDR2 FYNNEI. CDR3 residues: CASSERGQGPPYNEQFF. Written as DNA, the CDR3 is TGTGCCAGCAGTGAAAGGGGACAGGGCCCCCCCTACAATGAGCAGTTCTTC.

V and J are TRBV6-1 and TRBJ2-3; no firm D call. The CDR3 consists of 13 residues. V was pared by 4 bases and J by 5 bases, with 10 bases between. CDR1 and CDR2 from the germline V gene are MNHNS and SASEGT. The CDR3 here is CASSVGLLDTQYF. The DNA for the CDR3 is TGTGCCAGCAGTGTGGGCCTACTAGATACGCAGTATTTT.

The CDR3 nucleotides read TGTGCCAGCTCAGCGACTAGCGGGAGGACTTACAATGAGCAGTTCTTC. Amino acids: CASSATSGRTYNEQFF. V is TRBV18 and J is TRBJ2-1, with 13 nucleotides matching TRBD2. Germline CDR1 KGHSH, CDR2 LQKENI. The length of the CDR3 is 16 residues. V dropped 5 bases and J dropped 4; count of bases not matched to a gene: 5.

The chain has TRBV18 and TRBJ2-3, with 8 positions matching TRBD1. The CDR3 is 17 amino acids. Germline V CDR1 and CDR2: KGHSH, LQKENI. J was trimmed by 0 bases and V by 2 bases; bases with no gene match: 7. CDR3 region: CASSPRSTGASTDTQYF. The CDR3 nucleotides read TGTGCCAGCTCACCAAGGTCGACAGGGGCTAGCACAGATACGCAGTATTTT.

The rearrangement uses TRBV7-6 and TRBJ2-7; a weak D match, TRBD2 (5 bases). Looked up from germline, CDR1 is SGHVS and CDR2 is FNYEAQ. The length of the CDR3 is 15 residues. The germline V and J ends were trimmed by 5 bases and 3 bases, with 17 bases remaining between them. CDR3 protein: CASSLSAERFYEQYF. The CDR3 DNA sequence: TGTGCCAGCAGCCTGAGCGCCGAGCGGTTCTACGAGCAGTACTTC.

CDR3 residues: CASSIRLAGVVEQYF. CDR3 bases: TGTGCCAGCAGCATACGACTAGCGGGAGTGGTAGAGCAGTACTTC. The J gene is TRBJ2-7, the V gene TRBV11-2; 12 bases match TRBD2. Trimming took 5 bases from V and 7 from J; bases not matched to a gene: 9. Germline CDR1 SGHAT, CDR2 FQNNGV. The CDR3 length is 15 residues. The variable domain in full, completed from reference TRBV11-2 and TRBJ2-7, reads EAGVAQSPRYKIIEKRQSVAFWCNPISGHATLYWYQQILGQGPKLLIQFQNNGVVDDSQLPKDRFSAERLKGVDSTLKIQPAKLEDSAVYLCASSIRLAGVVEQYFGPGTRLTVT.

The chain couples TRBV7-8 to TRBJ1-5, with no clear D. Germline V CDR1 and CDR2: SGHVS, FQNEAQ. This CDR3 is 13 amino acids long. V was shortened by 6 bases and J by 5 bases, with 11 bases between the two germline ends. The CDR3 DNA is TGTGCCAGCAGTAGCTTATTAGATCAGCCCCAGCATTTT. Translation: CASSSLLDQPQHF.

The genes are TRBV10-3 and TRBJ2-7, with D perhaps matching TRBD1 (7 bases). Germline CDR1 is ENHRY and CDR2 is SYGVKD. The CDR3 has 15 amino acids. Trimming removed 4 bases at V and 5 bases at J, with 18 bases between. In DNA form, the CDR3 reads TGTGCCATCAGTGGGCAGGGGGGAGATAGGGACGAGCAGTACTTC. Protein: CAISGQGGDRDEQYF.

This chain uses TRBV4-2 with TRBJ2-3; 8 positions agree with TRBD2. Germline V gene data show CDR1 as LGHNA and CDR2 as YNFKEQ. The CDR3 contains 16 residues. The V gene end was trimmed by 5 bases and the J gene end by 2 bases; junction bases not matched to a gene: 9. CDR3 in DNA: TGTGCCAGCAGCGTAAGAGCGGGAGCCGTCACAGATACGCAGTATTTT. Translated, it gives CASSVRAGAVTDTQYF.